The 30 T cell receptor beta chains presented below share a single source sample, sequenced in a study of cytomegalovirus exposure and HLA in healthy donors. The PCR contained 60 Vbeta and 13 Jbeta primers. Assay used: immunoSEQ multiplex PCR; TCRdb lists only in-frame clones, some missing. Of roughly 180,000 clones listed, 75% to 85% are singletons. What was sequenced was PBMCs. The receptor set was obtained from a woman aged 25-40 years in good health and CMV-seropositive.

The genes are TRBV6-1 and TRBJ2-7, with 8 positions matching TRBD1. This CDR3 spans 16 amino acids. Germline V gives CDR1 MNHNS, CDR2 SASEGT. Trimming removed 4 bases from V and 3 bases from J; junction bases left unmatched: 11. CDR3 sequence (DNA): TGTGCCAGCAGTGTCCCGGACAGGGATCCAGGCTACGAGCAGTACTTC. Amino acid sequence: CASSVPDRDPGYEQYF.

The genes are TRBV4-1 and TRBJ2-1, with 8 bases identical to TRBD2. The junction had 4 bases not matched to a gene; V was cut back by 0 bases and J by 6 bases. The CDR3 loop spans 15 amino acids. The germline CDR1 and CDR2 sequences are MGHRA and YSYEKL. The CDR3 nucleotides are TGCGCCAGCAGCCAAGATCGGGCGGGAGGCAATGAGCAGTTCTTC. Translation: CASSQDRAGGNEQFF.

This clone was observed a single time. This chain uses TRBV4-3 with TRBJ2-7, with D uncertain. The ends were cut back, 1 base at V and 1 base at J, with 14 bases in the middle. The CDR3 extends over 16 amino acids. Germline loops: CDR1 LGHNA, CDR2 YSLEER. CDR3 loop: CASSQVLMAESYEQYF. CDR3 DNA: TGCGCCAGCAGCCAAGTCCTAATGGCGGAATCCTACGAGCAGTACTTC.

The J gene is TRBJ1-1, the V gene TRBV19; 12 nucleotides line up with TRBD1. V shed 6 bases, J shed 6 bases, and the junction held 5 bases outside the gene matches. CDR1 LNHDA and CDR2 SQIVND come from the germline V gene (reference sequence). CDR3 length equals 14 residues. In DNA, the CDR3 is TGTGCCAGTAGGAGGGACAGGGGGCCTGCTGAAGCTTTCTTT. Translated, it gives CASRRDRGPAEAFF.

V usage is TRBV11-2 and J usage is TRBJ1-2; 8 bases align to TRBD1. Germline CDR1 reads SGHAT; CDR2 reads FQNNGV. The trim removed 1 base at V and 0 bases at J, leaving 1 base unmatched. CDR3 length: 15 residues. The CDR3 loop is CASSLGQGTNYGYTF. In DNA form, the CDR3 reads TGTGCCAGCAGCTTAGGACAGGGGACTAACTATGGCTACACCTTC. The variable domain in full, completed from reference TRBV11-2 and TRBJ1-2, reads EAGVAQSPRYKIIEKRQSVAFWCNPISGHATLYWYQQILGQGPKLLIQFQNNGVVDDSQLPKDRFSAERLKGVDSTLKIQPAKLEDSAVYLCASSLGQGTNYGYTFGSGTRLTVV.

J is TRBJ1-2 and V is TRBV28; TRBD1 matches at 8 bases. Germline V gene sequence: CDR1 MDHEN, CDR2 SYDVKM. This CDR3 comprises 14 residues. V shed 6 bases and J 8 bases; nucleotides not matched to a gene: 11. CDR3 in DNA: TGTGCCAGCAGGCCCGGGACAGGCGTGGAAGGCTACACCTTC. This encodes CASRPGTGVEGYTF.

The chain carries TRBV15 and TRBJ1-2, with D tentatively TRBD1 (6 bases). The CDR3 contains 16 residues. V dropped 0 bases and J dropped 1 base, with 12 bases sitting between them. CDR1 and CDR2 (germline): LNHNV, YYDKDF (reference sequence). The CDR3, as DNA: TGTGCCACCAGCAGAGAAGTGGGGGCGATTAACTATGGCTACACCTTC. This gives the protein CATSREVGAINYGYTF.

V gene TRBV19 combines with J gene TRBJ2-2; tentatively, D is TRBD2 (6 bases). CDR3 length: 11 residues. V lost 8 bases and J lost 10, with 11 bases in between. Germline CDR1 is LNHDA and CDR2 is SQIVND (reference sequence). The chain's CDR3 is CASGGGVELFF. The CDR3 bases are TGTGCCAGTGGCGGAGGGGTGGAGCTGTTTTTT. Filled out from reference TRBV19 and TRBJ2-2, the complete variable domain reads DGGITQSPKYLFRKEGQNVTLSCEQNLNHDAMYWYRQDPGQGLRLIYYSQIVNDFQKGDIAEGYSVSREKKESFPLTVTSAQKNPTAFYLCASGGGVELFFGEGSRLTVL.

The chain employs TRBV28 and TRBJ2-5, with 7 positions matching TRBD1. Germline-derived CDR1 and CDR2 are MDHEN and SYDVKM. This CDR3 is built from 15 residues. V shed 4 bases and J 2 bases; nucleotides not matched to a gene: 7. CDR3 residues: CASSSTGNLQETQYF. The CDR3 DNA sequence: TGTGCCAGCAGTTCGACAGGGAACTTACAAGAGACCCAGTACTTC.

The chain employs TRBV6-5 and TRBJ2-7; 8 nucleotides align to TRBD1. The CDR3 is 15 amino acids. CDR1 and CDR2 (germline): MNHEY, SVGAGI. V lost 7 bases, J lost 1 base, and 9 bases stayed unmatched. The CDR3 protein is CASTPSDRGSYEQYF. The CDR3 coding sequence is TGTGCCAGCACCCCCTCAGACAGGGGTTCCTACGAGCAGTACTTC.

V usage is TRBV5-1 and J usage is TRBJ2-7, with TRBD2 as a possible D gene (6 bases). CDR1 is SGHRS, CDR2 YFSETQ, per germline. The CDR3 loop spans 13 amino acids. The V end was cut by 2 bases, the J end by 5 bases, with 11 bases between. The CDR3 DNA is TGCGCCAGCAGCTTAGACACGGGGGACGAGCAGTACTTC. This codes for CASSLDTGDEQYF.

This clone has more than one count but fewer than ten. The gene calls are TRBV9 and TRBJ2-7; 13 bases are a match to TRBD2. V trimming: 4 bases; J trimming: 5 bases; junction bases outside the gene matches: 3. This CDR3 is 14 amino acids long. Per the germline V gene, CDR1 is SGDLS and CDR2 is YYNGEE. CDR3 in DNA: TGTGCCAGCAGCAAGGGACTAGCGGGGAACGAGCAGTACTTC. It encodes CASSKGLAGNEQYF. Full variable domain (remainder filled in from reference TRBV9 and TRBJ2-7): DSGVTQTPKHLITATGQRVTLRCSPRSGDLSVYWYQQSLDQGLQFLIQYYNGEERAKGNILERFSAQQFPDLHSELNLSSLELGDSALYFCASSKGLAGNEQYFGPGTRLTVT.

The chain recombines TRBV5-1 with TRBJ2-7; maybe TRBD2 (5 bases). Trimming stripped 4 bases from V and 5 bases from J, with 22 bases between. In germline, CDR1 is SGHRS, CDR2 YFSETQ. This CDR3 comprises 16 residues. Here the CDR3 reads CASSRENRLKVDEQYF. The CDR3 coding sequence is TGCGCCAGCAGCAGGGAAAATCGACTAAAGGTTGACGAGCAGTACTTC.

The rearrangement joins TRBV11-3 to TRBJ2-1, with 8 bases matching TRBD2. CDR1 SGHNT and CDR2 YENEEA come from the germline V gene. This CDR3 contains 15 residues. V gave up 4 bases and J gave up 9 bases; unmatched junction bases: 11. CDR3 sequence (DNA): TGTGCCAGCAGCTCTGGTGGGACTAGTTATGGTGAGCAGTTCTTC. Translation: CASSSGGTSYGEQFF.

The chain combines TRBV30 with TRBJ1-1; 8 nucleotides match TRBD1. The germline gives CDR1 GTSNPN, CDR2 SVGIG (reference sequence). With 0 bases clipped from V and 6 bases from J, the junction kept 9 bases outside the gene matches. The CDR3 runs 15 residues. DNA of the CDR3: TGTGCCTGGAGTGTTGGACAGGGAATTATGGCTGAAGCTTTCTTT. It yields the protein CAWSVGQGIMAEAFF.

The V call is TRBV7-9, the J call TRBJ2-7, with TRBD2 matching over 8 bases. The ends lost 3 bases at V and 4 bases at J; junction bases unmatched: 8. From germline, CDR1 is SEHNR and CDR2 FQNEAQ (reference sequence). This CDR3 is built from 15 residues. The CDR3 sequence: CASSLSLAGRYEQYF. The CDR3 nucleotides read TGTGCCAGCAGCTTGAGTCTAGCGGGCCGTTACGAGCAGTACTTC.

The CDR3 sequence: CASSLRGPIYEQYF. The CDR3 region has the DNA TGTGCCAGCAGTTTGCGGGGACCTATCTACGAGCAGTACTTC. This chain uses TRBV28 with TRBJ2-7; possible D gene TRBD2, 6 bases. V lost 3 bases, J lost 3 bases, and 12 bases lay in between. There are 14 residues in the CDR3. CDR1 and CDR2 (germline): MDHEN, SYDVKM.

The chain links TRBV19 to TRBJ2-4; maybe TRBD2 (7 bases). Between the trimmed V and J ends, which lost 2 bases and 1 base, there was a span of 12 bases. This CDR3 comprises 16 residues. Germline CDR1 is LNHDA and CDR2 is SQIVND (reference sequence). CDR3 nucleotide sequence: TGTGCCAGTAGTATACGGGGGGCTATTGCCAAAAACATTCAGTACTTC. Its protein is CASSIRGAIAKNIQYF. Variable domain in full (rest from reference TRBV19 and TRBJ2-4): DGGITQSPKYLFRKEGQNVTLSCEQNLNHDAMYWYRQDPGQGLRLIYYSQIVNDFQKGDIAEGYSVSREKKESFPLTVTSAQKNPTAFYLCASSIRGAIAKNIQYFGAGTRLSVL.

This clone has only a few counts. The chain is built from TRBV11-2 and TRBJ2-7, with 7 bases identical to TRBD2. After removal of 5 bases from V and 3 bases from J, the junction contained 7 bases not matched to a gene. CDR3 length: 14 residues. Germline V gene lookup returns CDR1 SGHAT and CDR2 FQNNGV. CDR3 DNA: TGTGCCAGCAGCCCGAGACCGGGGGGCTACGAGCAGTACTTC. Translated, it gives CASSPRPGGYEQYF.

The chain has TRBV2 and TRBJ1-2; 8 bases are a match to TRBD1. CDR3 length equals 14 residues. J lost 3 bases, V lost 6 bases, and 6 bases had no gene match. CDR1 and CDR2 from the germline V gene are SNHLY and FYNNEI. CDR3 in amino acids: CASRDRAGDYGYTF. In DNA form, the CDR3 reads TGTGCCAGCAGGGACAGGGCGGGTGACTATGGCTACACCTTC.

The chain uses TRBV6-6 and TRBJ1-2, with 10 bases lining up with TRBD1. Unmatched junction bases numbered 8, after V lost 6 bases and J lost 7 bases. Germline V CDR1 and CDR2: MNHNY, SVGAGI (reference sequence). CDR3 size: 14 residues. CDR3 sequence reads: CASRRGDRGSGYTF. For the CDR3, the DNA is TGTGCCAGCAGAAGAGGGGACAGGGGCTCTGGCTACACCTTC.

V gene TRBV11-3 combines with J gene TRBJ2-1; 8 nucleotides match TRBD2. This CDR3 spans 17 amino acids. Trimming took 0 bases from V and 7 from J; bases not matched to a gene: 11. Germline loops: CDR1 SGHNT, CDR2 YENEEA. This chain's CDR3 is CASSLEGIGRAGNEQFF. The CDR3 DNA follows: TGTGCCAGCAGCTTAGAAGGTATCGGGAGGGCCGGTAATGAGCAGTTCTTC.

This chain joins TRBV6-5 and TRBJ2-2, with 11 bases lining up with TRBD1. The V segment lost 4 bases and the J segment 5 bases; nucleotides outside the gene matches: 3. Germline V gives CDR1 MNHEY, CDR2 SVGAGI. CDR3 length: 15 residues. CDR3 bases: TGTGCCAGCAGTTGGACAGGGGGCAGGACCGGGGAGCTGTTTTTT. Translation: CASSWTGGRTGELFF.

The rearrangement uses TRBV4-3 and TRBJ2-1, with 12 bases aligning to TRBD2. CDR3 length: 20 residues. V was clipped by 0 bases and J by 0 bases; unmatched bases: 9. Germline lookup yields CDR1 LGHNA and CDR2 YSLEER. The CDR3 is CASSQDAWLAGGYSYNEQFF. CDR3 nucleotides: TGCGCCAGCAGCCAAGATGCGTGGCTAGCGGGAGGGTACTCCTACAATGAGCAGTTCTTC.

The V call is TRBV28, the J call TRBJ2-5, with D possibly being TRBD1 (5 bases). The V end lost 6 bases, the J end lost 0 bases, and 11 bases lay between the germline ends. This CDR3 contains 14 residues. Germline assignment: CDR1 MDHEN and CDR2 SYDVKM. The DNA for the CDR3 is TGTGCCAGCAGCTTGGAGACAGACCAAGAGACCCAGTACTTC. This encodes CASSLETDQETQYF.

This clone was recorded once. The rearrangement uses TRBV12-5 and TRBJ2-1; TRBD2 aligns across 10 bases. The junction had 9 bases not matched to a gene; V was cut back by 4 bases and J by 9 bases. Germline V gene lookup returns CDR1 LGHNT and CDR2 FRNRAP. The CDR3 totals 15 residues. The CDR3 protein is CASGWGTSDSGEQFF. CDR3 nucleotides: TGTGCTAGTGGTTGGGGGACTAGCGATTCGGGTGAGCAGTTCTTC. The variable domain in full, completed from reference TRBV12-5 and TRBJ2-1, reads DARVTQTPRHKVTEMGQEVTMRCQPILGHNTVFWYRQTMMQGLELLAYFRNRAPLDDSGMPKDRFSAEMPDATLATLKIQPSEPRDSAVYFCASGWGTSDSGEQFFGPGTRLTVL.

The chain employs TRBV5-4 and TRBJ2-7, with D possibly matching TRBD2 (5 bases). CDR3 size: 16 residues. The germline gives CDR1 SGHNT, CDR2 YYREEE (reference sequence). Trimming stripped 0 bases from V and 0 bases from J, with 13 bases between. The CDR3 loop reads CASSLGYGRGSYEQYF. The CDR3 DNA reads TGTGCCAGCAGCTTGGGGTATGGGAGAGGCTCCTACGAGCAGTACTTC.

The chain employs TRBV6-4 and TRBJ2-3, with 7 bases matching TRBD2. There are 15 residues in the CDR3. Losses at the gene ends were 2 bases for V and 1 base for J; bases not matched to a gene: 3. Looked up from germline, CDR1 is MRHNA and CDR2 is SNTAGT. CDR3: CASSDRAGGTDTQYF. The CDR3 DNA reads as TGTGCCAGCAGTGACAGGGCGGGAGGCACAGATACGCAGTATTTT.

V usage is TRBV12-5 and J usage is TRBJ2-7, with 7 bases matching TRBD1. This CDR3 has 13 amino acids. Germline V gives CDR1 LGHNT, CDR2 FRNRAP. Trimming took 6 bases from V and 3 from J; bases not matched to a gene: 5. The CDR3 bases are TGTGCTAGTGGCCCCCGGGACAGCTACGAGCAGTACTTC. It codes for CASGPRDSYEQYF.

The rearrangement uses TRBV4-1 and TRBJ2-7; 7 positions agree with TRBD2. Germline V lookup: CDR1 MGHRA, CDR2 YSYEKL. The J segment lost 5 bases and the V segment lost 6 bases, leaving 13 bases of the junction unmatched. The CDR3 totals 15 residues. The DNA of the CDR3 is TGCGCCAGCAGTTCCCGGGGCGGGAGACTCGACGAGCAGTACTTC. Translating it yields CASSSRGGRLDEQYF.